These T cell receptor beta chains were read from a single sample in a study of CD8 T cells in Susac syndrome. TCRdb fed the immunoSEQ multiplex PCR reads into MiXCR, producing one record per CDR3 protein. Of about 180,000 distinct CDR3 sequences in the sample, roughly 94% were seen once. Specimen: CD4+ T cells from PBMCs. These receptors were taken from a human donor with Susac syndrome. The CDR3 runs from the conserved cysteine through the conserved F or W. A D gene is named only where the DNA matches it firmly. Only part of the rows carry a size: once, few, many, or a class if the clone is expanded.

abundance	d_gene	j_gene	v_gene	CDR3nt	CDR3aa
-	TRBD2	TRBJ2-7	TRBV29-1	TGCAGCGTCCAAACTAGCGGAGGCCCCCACGAGCAGTACTTC	CSVQTSGGPHEQYF
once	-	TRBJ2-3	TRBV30	TGTGCCTGGAGTGCGCAGCCAGATACGCAGTATTTT	CAWSAQPDTQYF
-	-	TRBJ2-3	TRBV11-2	TGTGCCAGCAGCTTCAGGGGCAGCGGGACCACAGATACGCAGTATTTT	CASSFRGSGTTDTQYF
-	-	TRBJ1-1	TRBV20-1	TGCAGTGCTAGGGACGGACACCTCAACACTGAAGCTTTCTTT	CSARDGHLNTEAFF
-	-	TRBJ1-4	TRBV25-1	TGTGCCAGCAGTGAACCTGGGGGGATTAATGAAAAACTGTTTTTT	CASSEPGGINEKLFF
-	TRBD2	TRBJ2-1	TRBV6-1	TGTGCCAGCAGGTTTAGCGGGAGCTACAATGAGCAGTTCTTC	CASRFSGSYNEQFF
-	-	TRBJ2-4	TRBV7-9	TGTGCCAGCAGCGCCCGAGGTGGGAACGACCTCCTAGCCAAAAACATTCAGTACTTC	CASSARGGNDLLAKNIQYF
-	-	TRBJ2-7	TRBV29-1	TGCAGCGTTGTTCGGCAGGACTACGAGCAGTACTTC	CSVVRQDYEQYF
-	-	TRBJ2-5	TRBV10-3	TGTGCCATCAGTGTGGGCCAGGGAAAAGAGACCCAGTACTTC	CAISVGQGKETQYF
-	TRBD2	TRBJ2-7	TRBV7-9	TGTGCCAGCAGCCCGGGGGGGTCTTGGTACGAGCAGTACTTC	CASSPGGSWYEQYF
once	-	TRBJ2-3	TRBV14	TGTGCCAGCAGCCAAGATCTAGAGCCTCCCCCGCAGTATTTT	CASSQDLEPPPQYF
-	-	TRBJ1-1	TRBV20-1	TGCAGTGCTAGAGTTCCAGGCCGGAGGGAGAACACTGAAGCTTTCTTT	CSARVPGRRENTEAFF
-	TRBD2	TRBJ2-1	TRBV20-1	TGCAGTGCTAGAGCCCCCGGGACTAGCGCTACGAATGAGCAGTTCTTC	CSARAPGTSATNEQFF
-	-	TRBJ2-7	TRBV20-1	TGCAGTGCTAGCCGGGACATCTCCTACGAGCAGTACTTC	CSASRDISYEQYF
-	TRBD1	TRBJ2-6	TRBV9	TGTGCCAGCAGCCTAGGACAGGGAGGTTCTGGGGCCAACGTCCTGACTTTC	CASSLGQGGSGANVLTF
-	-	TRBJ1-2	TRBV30	TGTGCCTGGAGTTTCCACGGCGCGGGAGGCTACACCTTC	CAWSFHGAGGYTF
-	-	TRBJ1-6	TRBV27	TGTGCCACCAAAGCACGGACTAATTCACCCCTCCACTTT	CATKARTNSPLHF
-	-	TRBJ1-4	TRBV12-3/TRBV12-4	TGTGCCAGCCGACCCCGGGAGCCAACTAATGAAAAACTGTTTTTT	CASRPREPTNEKLFF
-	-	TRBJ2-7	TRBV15	TGTGCCACCAGCGTACGGACGGTGAACCTAGGGGAGCAGTACTTC	CATSVRTVNLGEQYF
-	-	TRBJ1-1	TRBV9	TGTGCCAGCAGCGCGGGGGGATCACCCCCAGCTGAAGCTTTCTTT	CASSAGGSPPAEAFF
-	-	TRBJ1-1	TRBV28	TGTGCCAGCAAATTTGGGCAGGCCTTCATGAACACTGAAGCTTTCTTT	CASKFGQAFMNTEAFF
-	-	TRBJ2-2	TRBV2	TGTGCCAGCAGTTTGACTAGACTCAACACCGGGGAGCTGTTTTTT	CASSLTRLNTGELFF
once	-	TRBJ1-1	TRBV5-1	TGCGCCAGCAGCTTTTCAGAGGCGACTGAAGCTTTCTTT	CASSFSEATEAFF
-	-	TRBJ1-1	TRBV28	TGTGCCAGCAGTTTTATTTCGGGCCAAGCTTTCTTT	CASSFISGQAFF
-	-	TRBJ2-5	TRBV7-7	TGTGCTAGCAGCTTACAGGGCCTCGCTCAAGAGACCCAGTACTTC	CASSLQGLAQETQYF
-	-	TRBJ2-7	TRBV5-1	TGCGCCAGCAGGGCCGGGCAGGTGAGCTCCTACGAGCAGTACTTC	CASRAGQVSSYEQYF
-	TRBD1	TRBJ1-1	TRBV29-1	TGCAGCGTTGAGAGGCAGGGGGGGACTGAAGCTTTCTTT	CSVERQGGTEAFF
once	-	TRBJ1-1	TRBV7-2	TGTGCCAGCAGTTCGACAGCATCCCCCACTGAAGCTTTCTTT	CASSSTASPTEAFF
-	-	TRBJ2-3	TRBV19	TGTGCCAGTAGTACAGGGAGAAGCACAGATACGCAGTATTTT	CASSTGRSTDTQYF
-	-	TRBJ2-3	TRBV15	TGTGCCACCAGCAGAGCCCCCCTGTCGACAGATACGCAGTATTTT	CATSRAPLSTDTQYF
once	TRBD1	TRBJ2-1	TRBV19	TGTGCCAGTAGTACCCCCGGGACAGGGGTGGATGAGCAGTTCTTC	CASSTPGTGVDEQFF
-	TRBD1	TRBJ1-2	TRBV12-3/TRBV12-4	TGTGCCAGCAGTTCGTCGACAGGGAGACGCTATGGCTACACCTTC	CASSSSTGRRYGYTF
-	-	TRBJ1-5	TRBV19	TGTGCCAGTATGGGACTGAGCTCGGGCAATCAGCCCCAGCATTTT	CASMGLSSGNQPQHF
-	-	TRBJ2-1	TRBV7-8	TGTGCCAGCAGCTGGCAACTCCTTTCCTACAATGAGCAGTTCTTC	CASSWQLLSYNEQFF
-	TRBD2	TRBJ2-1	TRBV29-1	TGCAGCGTTGCTACTAGCGGGAGCCCCAATGAGCAGTTCTTC	CSVATSGSPNEQFF
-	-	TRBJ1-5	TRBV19	TGTGCCAGTAGTCTGACCCTGTCCCCAAATCAGCCCCAGCATTTT	CASSLTLSPNQPQHF
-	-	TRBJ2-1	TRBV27	TGTGCCAGCAGTCCACGGACCTCGGGCGGAGAGCAGTTCTTC	CASSPRTSGGEQFF
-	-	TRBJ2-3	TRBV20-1	TGCAGTGCTAGAGGCTCGGCGGGCACCCCCTCGGATACGCAGTATTTT	CSARGSAGTPSDTQYF
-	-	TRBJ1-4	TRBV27	TGTGCCAGCAGTTTCAGGTTCGGCGGGGAAAAACTGTTTTTT	CASSFRFGGEKLFF
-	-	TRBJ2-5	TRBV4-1	TGCGCCAGCAGCCAAGATGGAGGTGGAACAGCTCTTGGGGAGACCCAGTACTTC	CASSQDGGGTALGETQYF